Listed below are T cell receptor beta chains from one sample, sequenced in a study of blood T cell repertoires in COVID-19. Clones were read by immunoSEQ multiplex PCR, and TCRdb kept only the in-frame ones, dropping some. The data contain some 150,000 clones, roughly 84% of them singletons. Sequencing used peripheral blood. The receptors were sampled from a man in his sixties or seventies with acute or convalescent COVID-19. The CDR3 runs from the conserved cysteine through the conserved F or W. D genes are given only for firm matches. Size is stated for part of the rows, as once, few or many counts, or as a class when the clone is expanded.

cdr3_aa,cdr3_nt,clone_size,d_call,j_call,v_call
CASSQDRDQPQHF,TGCGCCAGCAGCCAAGATAGAGATCAGCCCCAGCATTTT,NA,NA,TRBJ1-5,TRBV4-1
CASSLDGRGFDEQYF,TGCGCCAGCAGCTTGGATGGCAGGGGATTTGACGAGCAGTACTTC,NA,NA,TRBJ2-7,TRBV5-1
CAISESASGYNEQFF,TGTGCCATCAGTGAGTCGGCTAGCGGTTACAATGAGCAGTTCTTC,NA,TRBD2,TRBJ2-1,TRBV10-3
CASSVVSGGWVDTQYF,TGTGCCAGCAGCGTAGTCTCTGGGGGCTGGGTCGATACGCAGTATTTT,once,NA,TRBJ2-3,TRBV9
CASSFWGGAGQISYEQYF,TGTGCCAGCAGTTTCTGGGGAGGAGCGGGGCAGATCTCCTACGAGCAGTACTTC,NA,TRBD2,TRBJ2-7,TRBV28
CASSNIGGGYEQYF,TGTGCCAGCAGTAACATCGGGGGGGGCTACGAGCAGTACTTC,NA,TRBD2,TRBJ2-7,TRBV27
CASSPGQGAEQYF,TGCGCCAGCAGCCCCGGACAGGGGGCCGAGCAGTACTTC,NA,TRBD1,TRBJ2-7,TRBV5-1
CASSDGSGRTEPQHF,TGTGCCAGCAGTGATGGGTCAGGGCGAACGGAGCCCCAGCATTTT,once,NA,TRBJ1-5,TRBV2
CASSLLASGANVLTF,TGTGCCAGCAGTTTATTGGCCTCTGGGGCCAACGTCCTGACTTTC,NA,NA,TRBJ2-6,TRBV28
CASSLEGTGVSPLHF,TGCGCCAGCAGCTTGGAGGGGACAGGGGTTTCACCCCTCCACTTT,NA,TRBD1,TRBJ1-6,TRBV5-1
CRPGATEAFF,TGCAGGCCAGGGGCCACTGAAGCTTTCTTT,NA,NA,TRBJ1-1,TRBV20-1
CASSFGGAGRGQFF,TGTGCCAGCAGCTTTGGGGGTGCCGGGCGGGGGCAGTTCTTC,NA,NA,TRBJ2-1,TRBV11-3
CASSTMGTSGNIQYF,TGTGCCAGCAGTACAATGGGGACTAGCGGAAACATTCAGTACTTC,NA,TRBD2,TRBJ2-4,TRBV28
CASSYLTGSSYEQYF,TGTGCCAGCAGTTATTTGACAGGGAGCTCCTACGAGCAGTACTTC,once,TRBD1,TRBJ2-7,TRBV6-6
CASSPGQASSYEQYF,TGTGCCAGCAGTCCGGGACAGGCCTCGTCCTACGAGCAGTACTTC,NA,TRBD1,TRBJ2-7,TRBV27